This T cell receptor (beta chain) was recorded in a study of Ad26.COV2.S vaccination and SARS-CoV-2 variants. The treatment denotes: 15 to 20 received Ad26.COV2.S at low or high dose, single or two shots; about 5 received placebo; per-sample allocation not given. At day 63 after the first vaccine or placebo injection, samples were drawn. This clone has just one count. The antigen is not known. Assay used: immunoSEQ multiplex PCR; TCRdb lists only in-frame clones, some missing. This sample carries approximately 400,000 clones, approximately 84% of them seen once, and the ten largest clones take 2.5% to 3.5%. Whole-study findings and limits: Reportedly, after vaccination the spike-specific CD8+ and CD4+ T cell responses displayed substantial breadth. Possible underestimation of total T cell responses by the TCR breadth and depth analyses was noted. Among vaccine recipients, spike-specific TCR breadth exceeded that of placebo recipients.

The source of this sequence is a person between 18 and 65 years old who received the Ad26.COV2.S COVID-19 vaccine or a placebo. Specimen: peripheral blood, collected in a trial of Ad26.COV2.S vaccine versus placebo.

The CDR3 nucleotides read TGTGCCAGCAGCTTAGCGCGGGGACTCCGGGACAGCTACGACAATGAGCAGTTCTTC. This codes for CASSLARGLRDSYDNEQFF. V gene TRBV7-9 combines with J gene TRBJ2-1, with D possibly matching TRBD1 (7 bases). V gave up 0 bases and J gave up 5 bases, with 23 bases separating them. CDR1 is SEHNR and CDR2 is FQNEAQ in the germline V gene (reference sequence). The CDR3 has 19 amino acids.